This T cell receptor (beta chain) comes out of a study of OX40 agonist ivuxolimab in advanced cancers. Study overall: Ivuxolimab, an antibody that agonizes OX40 (CD134), was administered to the patients. Enrollees could have had prior anti-PD-1, anti-PD-L1 or anti-CTLA-4 therapy, which more than 30% had received.

As regards this clone: Its antigen is not known.

Overall study results and limits: The average count of expanded clones was higher among CD8+ T cells than among CD4+.

This CDR3 contains 17 residues. The germline gives CDR1 ENHRY, CDR2 SYGVKD. V shed 4 bases and J shed 4 bases, with 20 bases lying between them. Assay used: immunoSEQ multiplex PCR; TCRdb lists only in-frame clones, some missing. The sample consists of 40,000 to 45,000 clones, about 87% of them appearing once. The rearrangement links TRBV10-3 to TRBJ2-1; maybe TRBD2 (6 bases). The source of this sequence is an adult with an advanced solid tumor such as melanoma, head and neck, liver or kidney cancer. The sequenced sample was CD4+ or CD8+ T cells sorted from blood, obtained in a trial of the OX40 agonist ivuxolimab. The CDR3 is CAISVVGPPSGYNEQFF. CDR3 sequence (DNA): TGTGCCATCAGTGTGGTCGGACCTCCCAGCGGGTACAATGAGCAGTTCTTC.